Listed below are T cell receptor beta chains from one sample, sequenced in a study of blood T cells in healthy people across ages. MiXCR, applied by TCRdb to the 5' RACE reads, yields one record per CDR3 protein. The sample holds around 800,000 distinct CDR3 sequences, about 47% seen once. The material sequenced was blood. These receptors were taken from an elderly man in good health. The CDR3 runs from the conserved cysteine through the conserved F or W. Each record gives: J gene, V gene, D gene, clone size, CDR3 protein, CDR3 DNA. D genes are given only for firm matches. Rows may omit the clone size; those that give it use once, few, many or a size class.

>TRBJ2-1|TRBV12-3/TRBV12-4|NA|NA
CASSRRQVRSYNEQFF
TGTGCCAGCAGTCGGAGACAGGTCCGCTCCTACAATGAGCAGTTCTTC
>TRBJ2-5|TRBV4-2|TRBD2|NA
CASSLRLAGGETQYF
TGTGCCAGCAGCCTTCGACTAGCGGGGGGGGAGACCCAGTACTTC
>TRBJ2-7|TRBV18|TRBD1|few
CASSPNRDSSYEQYF
TGTGCCAGCTCACCGAACCGGGACAGCTCCTACGAGCAGTACTTC
>TRBJ2-7|TRBV2|NA|NA
CASSGQRAYEQYF
TGTGCCAGCAGTGGACAGAGAGCCTACGAGCAGTACTTC
>TRBJ2-3|TRBV11-1|NA|NA
CASSILATQYF
TGTGCCAGCAGCATACTAGCAACGCAGTATTTT
>TRBJ2-5|TRBV7-9|TRBD1|NA
CASSGETGPGGTQYF
TGTGCCAGCAGCGGCGAGACAGGGCCTGGAGGGACCCAGTACTTC
>TRBJ2-3|TRBV29-1|NA|NA
CSAHPSFGTDTQYF
TGCAGCGCACATCCTAGCTTCGGCACAGATACGCAGTATTTT
>TRBJ2-1|TRBV15|TRBD2|few
CATSRDLIRTSTNSEQFF
TGTGCCACCAGCAGAGATCTAATCAGGACTAGCACGAATAGTGAGCAGTTCTTC
>TRBJ2-3|TRBV10-3|NA|many
CAISDPRSWTDTQYF
TGTGCCATCAGTGACCCCAGGAGTTGGACAGATACGCAGTATTTT
>TRBJ2-1|TRBV3-1|TRBD2|few
CASSQDAASGFNEQFF
TGTGCCAGCAGCCAAGATGCGGCTAGCGGATTTAATGAGCAGTTCTTC
>TRBJ2-5|TRBV30|NA|NA
CAGIAGRYEQYF
TGTGCCGGGATTGCGGGAAGGTATGAGCAGTACTTC
>TRBJ2-3|TRBV4-2|TRBD2|few
CASSLSGPSGSSDTQYF
TGTGCCAGCAGCCTCTCCGGCCCTAGCGGGAGCTCAGATACGCAGTATTTT
>TRBJ2-7|TRBV27|NA|many
CASSPGTGYEQYF
TGTGCCAGCAGTCCAGGGACTGGCTACGAGCAGTACTTC
>TRBJ1-5|TRBV28|NA|NA
CASSEQGGLPQHF
TGTGCCAGCAGTGAACAGGGCGGTCTGCCCCAGCATTTT
>TRBJ2-7|TRBV24-1|NA|once
CATSRDFTYEQYF
TGTGCCACCAGCCGGGACTTCACCTACGAGCAGTACTTC